Each of the 11 T cell receptor beta chains below was sequenced from the same sample in a study of Graves' ophthalmopathy and Graves' hyperthyroidism (dated 2018 in TCRdb). The listed sequencing device is Illumina HiSeq 2000. For repertoire sequencing, the TCR beta CDR3 regions were amplified from RNA transcripts. The first round was an RT-PCR using HTBI primers with the Qiagen OneStep RT-PCR kit, and this first round was followed by a second-round multiplex PCR, then size selection and purification. The public sequencing data were trimmed at Q25 with fastp and processed into clonotypes with MiXCR by TCRdb, which kept only in-frame beta chains. Rows with a matching CDR3 protein are joined into one entry that keeps the most common DNA and genes. The table for this sample lists about 16,000 distinct CDR3 sequences; 46% of them were counted only once. Roughly 25% of the sample comes from the top ten.

The sequenced material came from peripheral blood. The origin of the receptors is a woman between 40 and 55 years old with stable Graves' hyperthyroidism. Donor details come from another sample of the same person, matched by shared clones.

This clonotype was counted at least ten times. V is TRBV2 and J is TRBJ1-6; 9 bases are a match to TRBD1. CDR1 is SNHLY, CDR2 FYNNEI, per germline. With V trimmed by 7 bases and J by 0 bases, 7 bases remained unmatched. CDR3 length: 17 residues. The CDR3, as DNA: TGTGCCAGCACGGGGGGACAGGGAACCTCCTATAATTCACCCCTCCACTTT. As protein: CASTGGQGTSYNSPLHF.

This clonotype has a count of ten or more. The rearrangement joins TRBV7-3 to TRBJ2-1; 9 positions agree with TRBD1. The CDR3 runs to 16 residues. V trimming: 2 bases; J trimming: 7 bases; junction bases outside the gene matches: 9. Per germline, CDR1 SGHTA and CDR2 FQGTGA. The CDR3 nucleotides are TGTGCCAGCAGCTTAGTATCGGGACAGGGTGTTAATGAGCAGTTCTTC. This translates into CASSLVSGQGVNEQFF.

J is TRBJ1-3 and V is TRBV7-6, with TRBD1 matching 7 bases. Trimming removed 2 bases from V and 7 bases from J; junction bases left unmatched: 8. The length of the CDR3 is 15 residues. The germline gives CDR1 SGHVS, CDR2 FNYEAQ. CDR3 nucleotides: TGTGCCAGCAGCTTAAACCGGGACAGCACCAACACCATATATTTT. The encoded protein is CASSLNRDSTNTIYF.

This rearrangement joins TRBV5-5 to TRBJ1-5, with TRBD1 matching over 9 bases. J lost 7 bases, V lost 3 bases, and 5 bases had no gene match. Germline assignment: CDR1 SGHKS and CDR2 YYEKEE (reference sequence). The CDR3 has 14 residues. The DNA of the CDR3 is TGTGCCAGCAGCTCGACAGGGGGAAAGCAGCCCCAGCATTTT. It codes for CASSSTGGKQPQHF.

This clonotype was seen more than once but under ten times. In DNA form, the CDR3 reads TGTGCCAGCAGCACCGGAGGGGTCGGAAACACCATATATTTT. The encoded protein is CASSTGGVGNTIYF. V and J are TRBV7-2 and TRBJ1-3; tentative D call: TRBD1 (5 bases). Germline CDR1 and CDR2: SGHTA and FQGNSA. CDR3 length equals 14 residues. Trimming cost V 5 bases and J 4 bases, with 12 bases left between them.

In its sample, this clonotype ranks as medium-sized. J is TRBJ1-2 and V is TRBV19; possibly TRBD1 for D (6 bases). The germline V gene encodes CDR1 LNHDA and CDR2 SQIVND (reference sequence). The CDR3 spans 11 residues. Trimming removed 7 bases at V and 8 bases at J, with 11 bases between. For the CDR3, the DNA is TGTGCCAGTAAACAGGGCGGAGGCTACACCTTC. As protein: CASKQGGGYTF.

The chain joins TRBV6-4 to TRBJ2-1; D uncertain. In germline, CDR1 is MRHNA, CDR2 SNTAGT. The CDR3 has 13 amino acids. V was trimmed by 4 bases and J by 4 bases, leaving 8 bases between them. CDR3 sequence (DNA): TGTGCCAGCAGTGTGGCGGAGTACAATGAGCAGTTCTTC. As protein: CASSVAEYNEQFF.

The rearrangement joins TRBV7-9 to TRBJ1-2; D may be TRBD1 (5 bases). Trimming removed 3 bases at V and 11 bases at J, with 13 bases between. CDR1 is SEHNR and CDR2 is FQNEAQ in the germline V gene (reference sequence). The CDR3 is 12 amino acids. CDR3: CASSFQGVGYTF. The CDR3 DNA sequence: TGTGCCAGCAGCTTCCAGGGCGTTGGGTACACCTTC.

There are many counts of this clonotype. This chain links TRBV19 with TRBJ2-7; TRBD2 is a possible D gene (5 bases). The CDR3 is 16 residues long. Trimming cost V 4 bases and J 1 base, with 17 bases left between them. The V gene's germline CDR1 is LNHDA and CDR2 SQIVND (reference sequence). CDR3 amino acids: CASSSQWSGLSYEQYF. CDR3 in DNA: TGTGCCAGTAGTAGCCAGTGGAGCGGCCTTTCCTACGAGCAGTACTTC. Using reference TRBV19 and TRBJ2-7 for the parts outside the CDR3, the full variable domain is DGGITQSPKYLFRKEGQNVTLSCEQNLNHDAMYWYRQDPGQGLRLIYYSQIVNDFQKGDIAEGYSVSREKKESFPLTVTSAQKNPTAFYLCASSSQWSGLSYEQYFGPGTRLTVT.

This clonotype appeared a few times. The chain couples TRBV6-1 to TRBJ2-3; D not resolved. The CDR3 sequence is 16 residues long. Trimming stripped 0 bases from V and 0 bases from J, with 10 bases between. CDR1 and CDR2 (germline): MNHNS, SASEGT. DNA of the CDR3: TGTGCCAGCAGTGAAGCCGAATCCTCTAGCACAGATACGCAGTATTTT. This sequence encodes CASSEAESSSTDTQYF.

The V gene is TRBV7-3, the J gene TRBJ1-6; the D is unclear. CDR3 length: 15 residues. Trimming pared 4 bases from V and 5 bases from J, leaving 12 bases between. Germline V lookup: CDR1 SGHTA, CDR2 FQGTGA. CDR3 amino acids: CASSSPREDNSPLHF. Written as DNA, the CDR3 is TGTGCCAGCAGCTCCCCGCGGGAGGATAATTCACCCCTCCACTTT.